Sequencing of this T cell receptor beta chain was carried out in a study of human T cells and chemical hapten exposure. Study results and caveats: The number of TCRs above 1 in 1000 frequency did not change after DPC sensitization.

Comments on this clonotype: What it recognizes is unknown.

Per the study methods: 95,638 TCRs per sample was the median, with a range of 23,224 to 690,600. Each CDR3 protein gets one entry after TCRdb re-called the RACE reads with MiXCR. These V and J calls originate from TCRdb's pipeline instead of the authors' own analysis. Of 300,000 to 450,000 distinct CDR3 sequences listed, 5.5% are singletons. Time point: pre-sensitization, week 0. Specified treatment: therapeutic diphenylcyclopropenone sensitization with weekly scalp DPC. The CDR3 consists of 16 residues. The V gene lost 7 bases and the J gene lost 6 bases, with 21 bases spanning the gap. Germline-derived CDR1 and CDR2 are MNHNY and SVGAGI (reference sequence).

The sample here was whole blood, taken in connection with sensitization to the hapten diphenylcyclopropenone (DPC). The V gene is TRBV6-6, the J gene TRBJ2-2; D perhaps matches TRBD2 (7 bases). The TCR comes from a woman younger than 30 with alopecia areata. Some clones in this sample may be carry-over from other donors' samples. The CDR3 loop is CASTPPGGGGPGELFF. CDR3 DNA: TGTGCCAGCACCCCACCGGGGGGAGGGGGTCCCGGGGAGCTGTTTTTT.